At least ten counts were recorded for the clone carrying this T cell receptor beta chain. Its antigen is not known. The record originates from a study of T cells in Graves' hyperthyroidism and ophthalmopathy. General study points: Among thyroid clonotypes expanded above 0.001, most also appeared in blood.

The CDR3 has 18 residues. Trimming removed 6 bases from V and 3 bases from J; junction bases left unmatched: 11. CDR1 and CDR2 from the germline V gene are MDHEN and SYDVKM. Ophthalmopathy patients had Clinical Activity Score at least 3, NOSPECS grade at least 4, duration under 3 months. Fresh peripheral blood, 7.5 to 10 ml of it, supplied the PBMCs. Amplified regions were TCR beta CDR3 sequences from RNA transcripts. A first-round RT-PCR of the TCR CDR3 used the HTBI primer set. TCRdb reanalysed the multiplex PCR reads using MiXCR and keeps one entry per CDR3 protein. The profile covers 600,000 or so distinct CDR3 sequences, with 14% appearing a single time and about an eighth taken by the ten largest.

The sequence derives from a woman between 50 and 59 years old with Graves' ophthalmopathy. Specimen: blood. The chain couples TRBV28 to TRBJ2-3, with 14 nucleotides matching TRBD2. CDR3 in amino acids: CASRPPGLAGVGTDTQYF. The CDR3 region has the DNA TGTGCCAGCAGGCCCCCGGGACTAGCGGGAGTTGGGACAGATACGCAGTATTTT.